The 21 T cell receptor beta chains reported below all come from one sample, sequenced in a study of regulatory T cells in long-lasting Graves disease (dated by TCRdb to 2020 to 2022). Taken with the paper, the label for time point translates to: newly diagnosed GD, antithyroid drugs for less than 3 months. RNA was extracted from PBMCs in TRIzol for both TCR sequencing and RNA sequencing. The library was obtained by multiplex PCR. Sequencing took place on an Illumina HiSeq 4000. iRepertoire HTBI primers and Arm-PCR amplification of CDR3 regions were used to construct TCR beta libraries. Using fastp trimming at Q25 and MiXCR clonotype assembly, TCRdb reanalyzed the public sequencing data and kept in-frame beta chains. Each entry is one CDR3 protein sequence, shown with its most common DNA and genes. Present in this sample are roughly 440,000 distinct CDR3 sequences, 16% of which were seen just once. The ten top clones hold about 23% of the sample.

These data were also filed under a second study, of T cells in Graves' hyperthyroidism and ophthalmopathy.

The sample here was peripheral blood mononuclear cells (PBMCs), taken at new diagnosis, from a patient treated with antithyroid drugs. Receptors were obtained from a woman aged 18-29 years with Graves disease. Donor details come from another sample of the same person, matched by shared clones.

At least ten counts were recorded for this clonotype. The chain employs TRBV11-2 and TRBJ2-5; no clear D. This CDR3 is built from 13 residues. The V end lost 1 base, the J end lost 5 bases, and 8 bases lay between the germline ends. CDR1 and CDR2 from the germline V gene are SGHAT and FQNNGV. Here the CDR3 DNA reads TGTGCCAGCAGCTTAGCGACTTGGGAGACCCAGTACTTC. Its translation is CASSLATWETQYF.

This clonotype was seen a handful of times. CDR3 protein: CATSKSSVPHDPGTAGNTIYF. In DNA form, the CDR3 reads TGTGCCACCAGCAAATCTTCCGTGCCCCATGACCCCGGGACAGCTGGAAACACCATATATTTT. This chain connects TRBV15 to TRBJ1-3, with TRBD1 identical over 7 bases. The CDR3 totals 21 residues. The ends lost 4 bases at V and 2 bases at J; junction bases unmatched: 23. Germline CDR1 is LNHNV and CDR2 is YYDKDF (reference sequence).

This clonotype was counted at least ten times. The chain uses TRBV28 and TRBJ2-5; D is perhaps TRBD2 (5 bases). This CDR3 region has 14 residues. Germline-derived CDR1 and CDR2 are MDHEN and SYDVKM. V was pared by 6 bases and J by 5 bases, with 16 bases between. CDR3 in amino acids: CASRRQTWEETQYF. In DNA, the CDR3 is TGTGCCAGCAGGCGACAAACTTGGGAGGAGACCCAGTACTTC. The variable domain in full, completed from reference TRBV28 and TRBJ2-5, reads DVKVTQSSRYLVKRTGEKVFLECVQDMDHENMFWYRQDPGLGLRLIYFSYDVKMKEKGDIPEGYSVSREKKERFSLILESASTNQTSMYLCASRRQTWEETQYFGPGTRLLVL.

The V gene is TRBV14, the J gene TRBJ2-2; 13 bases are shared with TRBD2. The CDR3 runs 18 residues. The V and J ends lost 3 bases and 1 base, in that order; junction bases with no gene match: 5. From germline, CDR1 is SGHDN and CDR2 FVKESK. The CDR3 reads CASSQGLAGIGNTGELFF. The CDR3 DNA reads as TGTGCCAGCAGCCAGGGACTAGCGGGAATCGGGAACACCGGGGAGCTGTTTTTT.

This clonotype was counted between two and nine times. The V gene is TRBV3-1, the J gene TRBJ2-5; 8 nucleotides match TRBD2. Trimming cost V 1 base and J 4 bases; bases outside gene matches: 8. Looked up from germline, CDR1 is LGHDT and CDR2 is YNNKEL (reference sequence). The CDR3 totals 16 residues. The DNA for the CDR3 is TGTGCCAGCAGCCAAGGACTCACGGGACTAGGAGAGACCCAGTACTTC. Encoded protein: CASSQGLTGLGETQYF.

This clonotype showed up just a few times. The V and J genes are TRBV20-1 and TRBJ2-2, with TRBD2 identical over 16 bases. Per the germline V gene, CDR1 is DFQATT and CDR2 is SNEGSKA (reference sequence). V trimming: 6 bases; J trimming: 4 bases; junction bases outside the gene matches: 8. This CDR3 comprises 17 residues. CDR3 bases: TGCAGTGCCCCGGGACTAGCGGGAGGGCCTCGCACCGGGGAGCTGTTTTTT. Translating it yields CSAPGLAGGPRTGELFF.

The CDR3 nucleotides are TGTGCCAGCAGTGAGGAGGGAGCGGAGGAGACCCAGTACTTC. Amino acid sequence: CASSEEGAEETQYF. This rearrangement joins TRBV2 to TRBJ2-5, with a weak D call TRBD2 (6 bases). The CDR3 is made up of 14 amino acids. Trimming removed 3 bases at V and 5 bases at J, with 13 bases between. The germline gives CDR1 SNHLY, CDR2 FYNNEI.

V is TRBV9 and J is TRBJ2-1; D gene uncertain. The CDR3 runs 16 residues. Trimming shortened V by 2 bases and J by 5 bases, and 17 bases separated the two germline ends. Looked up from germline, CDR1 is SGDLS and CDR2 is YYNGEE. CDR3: CASSVGPRTPNNEQFF. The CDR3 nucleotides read TGTGCCAGCAGCGTGGGTCCTAGGACCCCGAACAATGAGCAGTTCTTC.

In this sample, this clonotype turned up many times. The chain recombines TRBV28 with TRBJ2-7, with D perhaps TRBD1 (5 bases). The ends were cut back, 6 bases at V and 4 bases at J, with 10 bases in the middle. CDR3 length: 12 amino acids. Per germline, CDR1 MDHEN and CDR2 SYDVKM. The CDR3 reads CASSLGRYEQYF. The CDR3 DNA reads TGTGCCAGCAGCCTGGGGCGGTACGAGCAGTACTTC.

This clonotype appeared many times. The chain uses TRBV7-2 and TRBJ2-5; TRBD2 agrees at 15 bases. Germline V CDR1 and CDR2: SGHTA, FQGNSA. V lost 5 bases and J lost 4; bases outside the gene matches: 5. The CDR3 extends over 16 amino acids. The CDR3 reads CASSVGLAGGLETQYF. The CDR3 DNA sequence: TGTGCCAGCAGCGTCGGACTAGCGGGAGGGCTAGAGACCCAGTACTTC.

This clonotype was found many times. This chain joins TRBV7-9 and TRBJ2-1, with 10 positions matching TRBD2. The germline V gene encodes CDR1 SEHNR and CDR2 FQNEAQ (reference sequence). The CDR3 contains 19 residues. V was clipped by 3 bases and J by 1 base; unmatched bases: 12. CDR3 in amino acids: CASSFLKLLAGVSYNEQFF. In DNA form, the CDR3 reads TGTGCCAGCAGCTTCCTTAAACTCCTAGCGGGAGTTTCCTACAATGAGCAGTTCTTC.

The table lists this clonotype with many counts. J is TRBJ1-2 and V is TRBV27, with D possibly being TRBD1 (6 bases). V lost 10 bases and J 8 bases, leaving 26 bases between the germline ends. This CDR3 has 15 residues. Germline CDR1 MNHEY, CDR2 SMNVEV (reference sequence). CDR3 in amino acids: CATKARRPGARGYTF. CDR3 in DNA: TGTGCCACAAAGGCACGGCGCCCAGGGGCCCGGGGCTACACCTTC.

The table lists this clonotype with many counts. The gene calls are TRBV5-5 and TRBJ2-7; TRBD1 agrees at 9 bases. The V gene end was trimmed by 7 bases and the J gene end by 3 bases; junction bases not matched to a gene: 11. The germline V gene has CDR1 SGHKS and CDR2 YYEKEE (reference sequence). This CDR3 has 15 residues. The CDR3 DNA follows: TGTGCCAGCCGGATGGTGGGACAGGGACGCTACGAGCAGTACTTC. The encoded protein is CASRMVGQGRYEQYF.

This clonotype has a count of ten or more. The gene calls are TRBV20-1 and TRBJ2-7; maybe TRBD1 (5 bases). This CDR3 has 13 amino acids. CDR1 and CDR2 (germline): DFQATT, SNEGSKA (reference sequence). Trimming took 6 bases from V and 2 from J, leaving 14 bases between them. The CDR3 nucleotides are TGCAGTGCAACCCTGACAGAGCCCTACGAGCAGTACTTC. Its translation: CSATLTEPYEQYF.

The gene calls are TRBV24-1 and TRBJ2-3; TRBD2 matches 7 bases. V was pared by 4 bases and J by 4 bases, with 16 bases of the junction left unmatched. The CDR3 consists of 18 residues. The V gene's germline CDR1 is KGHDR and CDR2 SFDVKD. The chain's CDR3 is CATSDRTGSGRGPDTQYF. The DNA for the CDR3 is TGTGCCACCAGTGACCGTACTGGTAGCGGGCGAGGGCCAGATACGCAGTATTTT.

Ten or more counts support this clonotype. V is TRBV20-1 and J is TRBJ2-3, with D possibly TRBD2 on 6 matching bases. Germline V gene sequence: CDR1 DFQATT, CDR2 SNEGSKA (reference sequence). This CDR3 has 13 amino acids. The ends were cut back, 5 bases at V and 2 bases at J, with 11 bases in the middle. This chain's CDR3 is CSAGGVFTDTQYF. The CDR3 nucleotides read TGCAGTGCTGGAGGGGTTTTCACAGATACGCAGTATTTT.

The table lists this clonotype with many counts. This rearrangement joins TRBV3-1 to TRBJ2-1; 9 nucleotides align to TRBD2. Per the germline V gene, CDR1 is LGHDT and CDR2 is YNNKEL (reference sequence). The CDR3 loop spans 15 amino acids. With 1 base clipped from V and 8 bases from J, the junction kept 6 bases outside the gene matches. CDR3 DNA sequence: TGTGCCAGCAGCCAAGGTAGAGGACTAGCGTATGAGCAGTTCTTC. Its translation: CASSQGRGLAYEQFF.

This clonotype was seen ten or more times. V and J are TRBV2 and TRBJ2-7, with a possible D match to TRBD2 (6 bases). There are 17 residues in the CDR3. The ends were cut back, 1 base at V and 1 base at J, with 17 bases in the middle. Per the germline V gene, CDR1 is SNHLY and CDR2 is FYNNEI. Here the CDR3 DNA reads TGTGCCAGCAGTGAAGAGGTAGGGCAGGGAGGTTCCTACGAGCAGTACTTC. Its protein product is CASSEEVGQGGSYEQYF.

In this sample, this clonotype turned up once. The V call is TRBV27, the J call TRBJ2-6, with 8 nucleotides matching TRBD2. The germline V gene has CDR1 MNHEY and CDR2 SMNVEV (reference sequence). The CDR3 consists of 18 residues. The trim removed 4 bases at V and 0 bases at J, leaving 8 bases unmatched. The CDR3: CASSSLAGIRSGANVLTF. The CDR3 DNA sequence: TGTGCCAGCAGTTCATTAGCGGGAATCCGCTCTGGGGCCAACGTCCTGACTTTC.

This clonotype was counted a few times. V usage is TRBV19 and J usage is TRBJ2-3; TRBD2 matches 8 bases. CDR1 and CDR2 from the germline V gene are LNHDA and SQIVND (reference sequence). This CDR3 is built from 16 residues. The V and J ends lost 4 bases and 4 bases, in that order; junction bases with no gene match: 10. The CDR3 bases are TGTGCCAGTAGTACGCCCGCGGGAGGAGTGGCAGATACGCAGTATTTT. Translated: CASSTPAGGVADTQYF.

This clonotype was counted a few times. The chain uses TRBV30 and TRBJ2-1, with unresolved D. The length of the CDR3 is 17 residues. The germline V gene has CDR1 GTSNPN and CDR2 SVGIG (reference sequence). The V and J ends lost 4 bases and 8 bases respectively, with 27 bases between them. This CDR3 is CAWKILPPRNGVDEQFF. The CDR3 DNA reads TGTGCCTGGAAGATTCTCCCCCCCCGCAATGGGGTCGATGAGCAGTTCTTC.